Presented here are 2 T cell receptor beta chains from one specimen sequenced in a study of blood T cell repertoires in COVID-19. TCRdb keeps only in-frame clones here, not all; method: immunoSEQ multiplex PCR. The sample shows fewer than 85,000 clones, over 65% of them seen only once. Sequences were obtained from peripheral blood. The origin of the receptors is a woman in her sixties or seventies with acute or convalescent COVID-19.

The genes are TRBV7-3 and TRBJ2-1; 11 bases agree with TRBD1. CDR1 and CDR2 from the germline V gene are SGHTA and FQGTGA. V was pared by 5 bases and J by 7 bases, with 7 bases of the junction left unmatched. This CDR3 has 15 residues. CDR3 bases: TGTGCCAGCAGCCCGGGACAGGGGGGCATGAATGAGCAGTTCTTC. The encoded protein is CASSPGQGGMNEQFF.

The V and J genes are TRBV5-4 and TRBJ1-2, with D possibly matching TRBD1 (6 bases). The length of the CDR3 is 14 residues. V shed 5 bases and J shed 4 bases, with 15 bases lying between them. Germline values: CDR1 SGHNT, CDR2 YYREEE (reference sequence). In DNA, the CDR3 is TGTGCCAGCAGTTCACCAGGGGATATCTATGGCTACACCTTC. Encoded protein: CASSSPGDIYGYTF.